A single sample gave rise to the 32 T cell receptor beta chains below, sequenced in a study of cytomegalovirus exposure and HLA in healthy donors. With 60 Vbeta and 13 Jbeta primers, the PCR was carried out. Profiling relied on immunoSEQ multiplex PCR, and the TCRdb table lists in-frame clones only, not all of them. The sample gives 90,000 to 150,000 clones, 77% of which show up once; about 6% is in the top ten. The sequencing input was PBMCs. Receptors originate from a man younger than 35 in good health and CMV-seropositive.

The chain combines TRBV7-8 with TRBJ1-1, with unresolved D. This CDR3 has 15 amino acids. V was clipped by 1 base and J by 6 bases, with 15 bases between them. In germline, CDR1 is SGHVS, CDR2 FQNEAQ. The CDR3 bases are TGTGCCAGCAGCTTAGGAGGAATACAACTCGCTGAAGCTTTCTTT. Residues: CASSLGGIQLAEAFF.

This CDR3 is CASSRSVDTEAFF. DNA for the CDR3: TGTGCCAGCAGCCGATCGGTTGACACTGAAGCTTTCTTT. V and J are TRBV5-4 and TRBJ1-1; D gene unclear. This CDR3 contains 13 residues. V was clipped by 4 bases and J by 3 bases, with 10 bases between them. Germline CDR1 SGHNT, CDR2 YYREEE (reference sequence).

CDR3 sequence: CASSFRGTGNTIYF. The CDR3 nucleotides read TGTGCCAGCAGTTTTAGGGGAACTGGAAACACCATATATTTT. The V and J genes are TRBV27 and TRBJ1-3; tentative D call: TRBD1 (5 bases). V shed 3 bases and J shed 2 bases, with 8 bases lying between them. The CDR3 covers 14 residues. Germline V gene sequence: CDR1 MNHEY, CDR2 SMNVEV (reference sequence).

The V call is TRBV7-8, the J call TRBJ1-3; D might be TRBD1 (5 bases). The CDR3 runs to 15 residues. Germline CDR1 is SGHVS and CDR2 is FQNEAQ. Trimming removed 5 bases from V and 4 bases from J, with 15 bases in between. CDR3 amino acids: CASSPRRVGGNTIYF. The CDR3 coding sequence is TGTGCCAGCAGCCCCCGCAGGGTAGGGGGAAACACCATATATTTT. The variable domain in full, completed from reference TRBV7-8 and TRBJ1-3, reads GAGVSQSPRYKVAKRGQDVALRCDPISGHVSLFWYQQALGQGPEFLTYFQNEAQLDKSGLPSDRFFAERPEGSVSTLKIQRTQQEDSAVYLCASSPRRVGGNTIYFGEGSWLTVV.

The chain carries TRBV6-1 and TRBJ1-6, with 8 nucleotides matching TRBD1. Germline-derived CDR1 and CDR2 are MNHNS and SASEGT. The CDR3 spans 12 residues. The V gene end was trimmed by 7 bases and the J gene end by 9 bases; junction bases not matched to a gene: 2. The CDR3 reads CASTTGGSPLHF. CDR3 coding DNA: TGTGCCAGCACCACAGGGGGTTCACCCCTCCACTTT.

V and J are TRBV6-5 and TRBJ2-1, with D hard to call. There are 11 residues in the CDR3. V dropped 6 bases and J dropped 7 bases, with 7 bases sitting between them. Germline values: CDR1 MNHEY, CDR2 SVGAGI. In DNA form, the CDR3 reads TGTGCCAGCAGGACGGGTAATGAGCAGTTCTTC. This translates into CASRTGNEQFF.

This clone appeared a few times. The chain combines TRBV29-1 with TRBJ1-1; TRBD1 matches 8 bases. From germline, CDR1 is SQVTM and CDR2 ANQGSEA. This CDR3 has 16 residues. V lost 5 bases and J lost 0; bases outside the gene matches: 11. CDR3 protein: CSVSRSTGAVNTEAFF. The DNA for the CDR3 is TGCAGCGTTTCCCGCTCGACAGGGGCGGTGAACACTGAAGCTTTCTTT.

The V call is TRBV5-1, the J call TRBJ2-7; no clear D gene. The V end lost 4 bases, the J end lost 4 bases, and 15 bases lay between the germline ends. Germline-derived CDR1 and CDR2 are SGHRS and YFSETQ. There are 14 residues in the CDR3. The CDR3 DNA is TGCGCCAGCAGCCCGAGTACGCCAGCGTACGAGCAGTACTTC. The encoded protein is CASSPSTPAYEQYF.

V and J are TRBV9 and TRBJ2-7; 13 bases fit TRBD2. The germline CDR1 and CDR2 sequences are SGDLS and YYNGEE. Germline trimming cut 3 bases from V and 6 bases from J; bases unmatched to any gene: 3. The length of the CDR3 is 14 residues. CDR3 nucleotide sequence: TGTGCCAGCAGCGACCGGACTAGCGGGAGCGAGCAGTACTTC. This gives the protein CASSDRTSGSEQYF. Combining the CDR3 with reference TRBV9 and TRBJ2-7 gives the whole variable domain DSGVTQTPKHLITATGQRVTLRCSPRSGDLSVYWYQQSLDQGLQFLIQYYNGEERAKGNILERFSAQQFPDLHSELNLSSLELGDSALYFCASSDRTSGSEQYFGPGTRLTVT.

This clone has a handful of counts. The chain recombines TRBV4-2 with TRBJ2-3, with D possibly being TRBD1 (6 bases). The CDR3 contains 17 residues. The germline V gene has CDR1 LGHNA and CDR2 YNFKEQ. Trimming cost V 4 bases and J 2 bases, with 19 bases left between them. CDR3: CASSPLGAAATTDTQYF. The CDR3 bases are TGTGCCAGCAGCCCCCTGGGGGCCGCGGCGACCACAGATACGCAGTATTTT.

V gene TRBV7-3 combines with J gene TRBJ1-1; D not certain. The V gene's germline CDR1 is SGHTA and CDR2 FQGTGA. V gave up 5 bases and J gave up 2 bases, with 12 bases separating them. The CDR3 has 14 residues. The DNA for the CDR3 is TGTGCCAGCAGCGACACCCGGGGTAACACTGAAGCTTTCTTT. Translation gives CASSDTRGNTEAFF. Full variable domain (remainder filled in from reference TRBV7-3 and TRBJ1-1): GAGVSQTPSNKVTEKGKYVELRCDPISGHTALYWYRQSLGQGPEFLIYFQGTGAADDSGLPNDRFFAVRPEGSVSTLKIQRTERGDSAVYLCASSDTRGNTEAFFGQGTRLTVV.

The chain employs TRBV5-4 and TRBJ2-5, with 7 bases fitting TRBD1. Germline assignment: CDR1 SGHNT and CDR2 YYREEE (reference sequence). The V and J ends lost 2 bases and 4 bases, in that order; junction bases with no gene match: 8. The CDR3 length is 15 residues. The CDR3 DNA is TGTGCCAGCAGCTTAAGAACAGGGGAAACAGAGACCCAGTACTTC. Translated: CASSLRTGETETQYF.

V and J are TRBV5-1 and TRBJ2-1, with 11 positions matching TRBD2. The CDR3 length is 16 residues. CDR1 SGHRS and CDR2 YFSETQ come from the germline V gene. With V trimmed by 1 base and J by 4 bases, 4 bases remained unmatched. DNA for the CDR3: TGCGCCAGCAGCTTGTCCGGGACTAGCGGATACAATGAGCAGTTCTTC. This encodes CASSLSGTSGYNEQFF.

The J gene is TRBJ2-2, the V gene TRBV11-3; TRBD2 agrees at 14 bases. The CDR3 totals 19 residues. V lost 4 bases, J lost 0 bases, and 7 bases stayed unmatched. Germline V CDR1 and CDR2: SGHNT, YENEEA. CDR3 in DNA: TGTGCCAGCAGCTCTCGTGGACTAGCGGGAGGCTCGAACACCGGGGAGCTGTTTTTT. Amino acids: CASSSRGLAGGSNTGELFF.

CDR3 in amino acids: CASSLRIYSNQPQHF. CDR3 nucleotide sequence: TGTGCCAGCAGTTTGCGGATCTATAGCAATCAGCCCCAGCATTTT. The V gene is TRBV28, the J gene TRBJ1-5, with no clear D. The CDR3 runs 15 residues. V was clipped by 3 bases and J by 0 bases, with 9 bases between them. CDR1 is MDHEN, CDR2 SYDVKM, per germline. Complete variable domain (other parts from reference TRBV28 and TRBJ1-5): DVKVTQSSRYLVKRTGEKVFLECVQDMDHENMFWYRQDPGLGLRLIYFSYDVKMKEKGDIPEGYSVSREKKERFSLILESASTNQTSMYLCASSLRIYSNQPQHFGDGTRLSIL.

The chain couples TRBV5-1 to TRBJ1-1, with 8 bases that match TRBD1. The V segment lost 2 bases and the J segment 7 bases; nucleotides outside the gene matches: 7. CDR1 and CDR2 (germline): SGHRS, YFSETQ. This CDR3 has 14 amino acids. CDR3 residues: CASSLAGQGGEAFF. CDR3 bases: TGCGCCAGCAGCTTAGCTGGACAGGGTGGTGAAGCTTTCTTT.

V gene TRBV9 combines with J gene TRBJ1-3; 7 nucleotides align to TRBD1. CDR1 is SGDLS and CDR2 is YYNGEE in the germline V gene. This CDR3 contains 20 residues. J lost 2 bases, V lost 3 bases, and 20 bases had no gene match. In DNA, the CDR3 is TGTGCCAGCAGCGACCCGAGGGACAGTGAGCGCCCCTCCCCTGGAAACACCATATATTTT. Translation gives CASSDPRDSERPSPGNTIYF.

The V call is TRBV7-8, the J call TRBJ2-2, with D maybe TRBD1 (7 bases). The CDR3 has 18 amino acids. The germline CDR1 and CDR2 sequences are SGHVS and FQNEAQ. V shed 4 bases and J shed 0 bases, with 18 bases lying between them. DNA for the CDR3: TGTGCCAGCAGCTGGGGAGGCAGGGGGTCCGCGAACACCGGGGAGCTGTTTTTT. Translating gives CASSWGGRGSANTGELFF.

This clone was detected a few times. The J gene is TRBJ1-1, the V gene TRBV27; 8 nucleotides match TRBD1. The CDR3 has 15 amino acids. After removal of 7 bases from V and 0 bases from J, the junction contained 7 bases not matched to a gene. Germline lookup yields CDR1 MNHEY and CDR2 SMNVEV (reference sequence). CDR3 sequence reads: CASTRTGIMNTEAFF. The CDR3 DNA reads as TGTGCCAGCACCCGGACAGGGATCATGAACACTGAAGCTTTCTTT.

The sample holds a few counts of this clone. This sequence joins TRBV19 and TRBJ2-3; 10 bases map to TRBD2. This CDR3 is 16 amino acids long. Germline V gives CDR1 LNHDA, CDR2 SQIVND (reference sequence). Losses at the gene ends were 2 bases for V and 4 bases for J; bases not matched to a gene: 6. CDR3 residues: CASSIRPSGGPDTQYF. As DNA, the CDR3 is TGTGCCAGTAGTATACGGCCTAGCGGGGGTCCAGATACGCAGTATTTT.

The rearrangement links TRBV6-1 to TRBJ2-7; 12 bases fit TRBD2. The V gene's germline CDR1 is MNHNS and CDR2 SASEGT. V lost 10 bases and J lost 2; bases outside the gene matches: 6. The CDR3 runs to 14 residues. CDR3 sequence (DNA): TGTGCCACCGAGACTAGCGGGAGTACCTACGAGCAGTACTTC. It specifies CATETSGSTYEQYF.

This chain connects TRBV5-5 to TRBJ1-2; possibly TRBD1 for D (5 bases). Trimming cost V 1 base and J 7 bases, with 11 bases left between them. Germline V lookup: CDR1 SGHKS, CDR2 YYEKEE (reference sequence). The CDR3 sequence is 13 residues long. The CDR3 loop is CASSLRTGFGYTF. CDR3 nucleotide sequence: TGTGCCAGCAGCTTGAGAACAGGCTTTGGCTACACCTTC.

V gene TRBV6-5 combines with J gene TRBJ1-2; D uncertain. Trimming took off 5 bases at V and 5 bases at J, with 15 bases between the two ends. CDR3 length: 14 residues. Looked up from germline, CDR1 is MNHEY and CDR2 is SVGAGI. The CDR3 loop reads CASSDSGNYYGYTF. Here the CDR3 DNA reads TGTGCCAGCAGTGATTCCGGAAACTATTATGGCTACACCTTC.

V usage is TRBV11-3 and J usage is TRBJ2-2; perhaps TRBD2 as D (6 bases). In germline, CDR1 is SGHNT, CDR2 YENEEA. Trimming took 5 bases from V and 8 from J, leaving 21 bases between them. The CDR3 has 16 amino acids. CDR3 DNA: TGTGCCAGCAGCCCATTGGGTAGCGGAAAGCTGGGGGAGCTGTTTTTT. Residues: CASSPLGSGKLGELFF. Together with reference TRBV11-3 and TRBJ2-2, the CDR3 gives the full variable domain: EAGVVQSPRYKIIEKKQPVAFWCNPISGHNTLYWYLQNLGQGPELLIRYENEEAVDDSQLPKDRFSAERLKGVDSTLKIQPAELGDSAVYLCASSPLGSGKLGELFFGEGSRLTVL.

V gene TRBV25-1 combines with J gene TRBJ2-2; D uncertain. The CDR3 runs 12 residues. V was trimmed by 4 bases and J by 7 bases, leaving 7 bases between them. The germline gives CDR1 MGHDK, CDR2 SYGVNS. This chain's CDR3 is CASSVQLGELFF. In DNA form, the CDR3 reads TGTGCCAGCAGTGTACAGCTCGGGGAGCTGTTTTTT.

CDR3 coding DNA: TGCAGCGTTGAAGAGAGCCGGAGATCATCAGGGTTATATGGCTACACCTTC. This encodes CSVEESRRSSGLYGYTF. The chain links TRBV29-1 to TRBJ1-2; possibly TRBD1 for D (5 bases). Germline-derived CDR1 and CDR2 are SQVTM and ANQGSEA. The V gene lost 0 bases and the J gene lost 5 bases, with 22 bases spanning the gap. This CDR3 is built from 17 residues.

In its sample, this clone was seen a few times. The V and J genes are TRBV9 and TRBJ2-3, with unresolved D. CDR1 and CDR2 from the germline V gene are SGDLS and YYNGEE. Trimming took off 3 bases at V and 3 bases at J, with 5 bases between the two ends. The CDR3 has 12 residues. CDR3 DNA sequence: TGTGCCAGCAGCGCCAGAACAGATACGCAGTATTTT. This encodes CASSARTDTQYF.

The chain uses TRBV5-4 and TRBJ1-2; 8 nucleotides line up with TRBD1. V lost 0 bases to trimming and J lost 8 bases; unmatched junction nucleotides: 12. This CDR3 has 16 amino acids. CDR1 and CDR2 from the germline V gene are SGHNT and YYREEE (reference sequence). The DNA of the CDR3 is TGTGCCAGCAGCTTGGAAACCCCGAGCAGGGGGCAAGGCTACACCTTC. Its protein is CASSLETPSRGQGYTF.

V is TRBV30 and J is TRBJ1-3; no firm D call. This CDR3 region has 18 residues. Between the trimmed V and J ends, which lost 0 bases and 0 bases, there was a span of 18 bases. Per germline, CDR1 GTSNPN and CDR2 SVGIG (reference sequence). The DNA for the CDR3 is TGTGCCTGGAGTGTGGGTTCTACCCTAGCGCTCTCTGGAAACACCATATATTTT. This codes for CAWSVGSTLALSGNTIYF.

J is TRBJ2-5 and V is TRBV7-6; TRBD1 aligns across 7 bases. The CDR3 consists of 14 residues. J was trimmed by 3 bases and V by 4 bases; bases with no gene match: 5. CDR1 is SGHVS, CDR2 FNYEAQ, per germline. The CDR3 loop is CASSSQGLKETQYF. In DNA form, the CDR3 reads TGTGCCAGCAGCTCACAGGGGCTGAAAGAGACCCAGTACTTC.

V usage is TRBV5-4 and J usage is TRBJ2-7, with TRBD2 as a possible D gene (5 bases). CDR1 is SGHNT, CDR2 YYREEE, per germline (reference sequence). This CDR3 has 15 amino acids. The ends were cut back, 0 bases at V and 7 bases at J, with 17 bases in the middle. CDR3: CASSLASRGSREQYF. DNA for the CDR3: TGTGCCAGCAGCTTGGCGTCTCGGGGTTCCAGGGAGCAGTACTTC.

CDR3 loop: CASSTGLAGIYEQYF. CDR3 in DNA: TGTGCCAGTAGTACTGGACTAGCGGGGATATACGAGCAGTACTTC. This chain uses TRBV19 with TRBJ2-7; 12 nucleotides align to TRBD2. V lost 4 bases, J lost 4 bases, and 5 bases stayed unmatched. The germline gives CDR1 LNHDA, CDR2 SQIVND (reference sequence). This CDR3 is 15 amino acids long.